The rows below give T cell receptor beta chains drawn from one sample of a study of cytomegalovirus exposure and HLA in healthy donors. Only in-frame clones appear in the TCRdb table, and some are missing; sequencing was by immunoSEQ multiplex PCR. In the table there are fewer than 45,000 clones, 55% to 75% of which are singletons. Input material: PBMCs. The receptors derive from a woman aged 25 to 45 in good health and CMV-seronegative. CDR3s include the opening cysteine and the closing phenylalanine or tryptophan. D genes are given only for firm matches. The size entry is marked missing in some rows and otherwise reads once, few, many or a size class.

J gene	V gene	clone size	D gene	CDR3 length	CDR3 DNA	CDR3 protein
TRBJ1-2	TRBV25-1	-	-	14	TGTGCCAGCAGTGACCCACCCCGGACAAGCGGCTACACCTTC	CASSDPPRTSGYTF
TRBJ1-4	TRBV15	-	-	15	TGTGCCACCAGACCAACGGACAGATCAAATGAAAAACTGTTTTTT	CATRPTDRSNEKLFF
TRBJ2-7	TRBV29-1	-	-	12	TGCAGCGTTGACCGAGGACAGCGCGAGCAGTACTTC	CSVDRGQREQYF
TRBJ2-7	TRBV9	-	TRBD2	16	TGTGCCAGCAGCGTAGGAACTAGCGGGGGTGTCTACGAGCAGTACTTC	CASSVGTSGGVYEQYF
TRBJ1-2	TRBV7-6	once	-	16	TGTGCCAGCAGCTTAGCGTGGGGAGGCCCTTTCGAGGGCTACACCTTC	CASSLAWGGPFEGYTF
TRBJ1-1	TRBV27	-	-	14	TGTGCCAGCAAAGGGGGTTCGATGAACACTGAAGCTTTCTTT	CASKGGSMNTEAFF
TRBJ1-5	TRBV20-1	-	-	11	TGCAGTGCTAGGCTAGGACAGAACCAGCATTTT	CSARLGQNQHF
TRBJ1-1	TRBV30	-	-	11	TGTGCCTGGAGTGTTCAGTTTGAAGCTTTCTTT	CAWSVQFEAFF
TRBJ2-7	TRBV30	-	-	13	TGTGCCTGGACTCTGGACAGTCCCTACGAGCAGTACTTC	CAWTLDSPYEQYF
TRBJ1-4	TRBV4-1	-	-	16	TGCGCCAGCAGCCAAGCTAGGTCCGAGATTAATGAAAAACTGTTTTTT	CASSQARSEINEKLFF
TRBJ2-5	TRBV7-7	-	-	14	TGTGCCAGCAGCTCCGGGTCGCAAATGGGGACCCAGTACTTC	CASSSGSQMGTQYF
TRBJ2-3	TRBV10-3	-	TRBD2	13	TGTGCCATCACGAGCGGGAGTGAAGATACGCAGTATTTT	CAITSGSEDTQYF
TRBJ2-5	TRBV18	-	-	14	TGTGCCAGCTCACCATTCCAGGGAGGTGAGACCCAGTACTTC	CASSPFQGGETQYF
TRBJ1-1	TRBV19	-	-	13	TGTGCCAGTAGTAGTTGGAGGAACACTGAAGCTTTCTTT	CASSSWRNTEAFF
TRBJ1-2	TRBV6-5	once	TRBD1	14	TGTGCCAGCAGTTACCGAGGGACAGGGCGGGGCTACACCTTC	CASSYRGTGRGYTF
TRBJ1-1	TRBV7-9	once	TRBD1	15	TGTGCCAGCAGCTTAACGGGACAGGAGAACACTGAAGCTTTCTTT	CASSLTGQENTEAFF
TRBJ1-1	TRBV5-1	-	TRBD1	14	TGCGCCAGCAGAACAAAGACAGGGACGACTGAAGCTTTCTTT	CASRTKTGTTEAFF
TRBJ2-7	TRBV2	few	TRBD1	13	TGTGCCAGCACCCGGGACAGGGCCTACGAGCAGTACTTC	CASTRDRAYEQYF
TRBJ1-3	TRBV14	-	-	15	TGTGCCAGCAGCCAAGGCACAGTTCGTCGAAACACCATATATTTT	CASSQGTVRRNTIYF
TRBJ1-5	TRBV7-2	-	TRBD1	14	TGTGCCAGCAGCTCCCACAGGGGTGGGCAGCCCCAGCATTTT	CASSSHRGGQPQHF
TRBJ1-1	TRBV4-2	-	-	16	TGTGCCAGCAGCCAAGATACTCAGGGGCGGAACACTGAAGCTTTCTTT	CASSQDTQGRNTEAFF
TRBJ2-1	TRBV7-9	medium-sized	TRBD2	13	TGTGCCAGCAGCTCAGGACTAGCTAATGAGCAGTTCTTC	CASSSGLANEQFF
TRBJ2-1	TRBV30	-	TRBD2	12	TGTGCCTGGCGACGGGGGGGAAATGAGCAGTTCTTC	CAWRRGGNEQFF
TRBJ1-1	TRBV9	-	-	16	TGTGCCAGCAGCGTAGATGGAAGGGGAATGAACACTGAAGCTTTCTTT	CASSVDGRGMNTEAFF
TRBJ2-3	TRBV7-9	-	TRBD1	13	TGTGCCAGCAGGAGGGACAGTGCAGATACGCAGTATTTT	CASRRDSADTQYF
TRBJ2-2	TRBV7-9	-	-	14	TGTGCCAGCAGCTTATCGCGGAGTTCCGGGGAGCTGTTTTTT	CASSLSRSSGELFF
TRBJ2-3	TRBV6-4	-	-	13	TGTGCCAGCAGTCCAACTACCATAGATACGCAGTATTTT	CASSPTTIDTQYF
TRBJ2-5	TRBV15	-	-	12	TGTGCCACCAGTGAACAGCAAGAGACCCAGTACTTC	CATSEQQETQYF
TRBJ1-5	TRBV5-8	-	-	17	TGTGCCAGCGCCCCCGAAGGGGGAACACCTGTTGGGCAGCCCCAGCATTTT	CASAPEGGTPVGQPQHF
TRBJ2-7	TRBV4-1	-	-	16	TGCGCCAGCAGCCAAGATCGGGTAGGGGGTCTGGGAGAGCAGTACTTC	CASSQDRVGGLGEQYF
TRBJ1-5	TRBV7-8	-	-	15	TGTGCCAGCAGCCTGCGTCCAAGCGACAATCAGCCCCAGCATTTT	CASSLRPSDNQPQHF
TRBJ2-3	TRBV18	-	-	17	TGTGCCAGCTCACCATTCGATGGTCAGGTTAACACAGATACGCAGTATTTT	CASSPFDGQVNTDTQYF
TRBJ2-3	TRBV15	-	-	15	TGTGCCACCAGAGCGCTTCGGGACACCACAGATACGCAGTATTTT	CATRALRDTTDTQYF
TRBJ2-1	TRBV5-1	-	TRBD2	15	TGCGCCAGCAGCGCGGGACTAGCGGGGGATAATGAGCAGTTCTTC	CASSAGLAGDNEQFF
TRBJ1-1	TRBV29-1	-	-	11	TGCAGCGGACATATGAACACTGAAGCTTTCTTT	CSGHMNTEAFF
TRBJ1-6	TRBV5-1	-	-	15	TGCGCCAGCAGCCCCAGGACAACCCTCAATTCACCCCTCCACTTT	CASSPRTTLNSPLHF
TRBJ1-1	TRBV25-1	once	-	13	TGTGCCAGCAGTGGGCCAGGGCACACTGAAGCTTTCTTT	CASSGPGHTEAFF
TRBJ2-7	TRBV5-1	few	-	15	TGCGCCAGCAGCCCTGGCTGGGGGGAGGTCTACGAGCAGTACTTC	CASSPGWGEVYEQYF
TRBJ2-7	TRBV18	-	TRBD1	14	TGTGCCAGCTCATCCAGACAGGGGGTTTACGAGCAGTACTTC	CASSSRQGVYEQYF
TRBJ1-4	TRBV7-6	-	TRBD1	16	TGTGCCAGCAGCCTATACAGGGGTTCAACTAATGAAAAACTGTTTTTT	CASSLYRGSTNEKLFF
TRBJ2-7	TRBV25-1	-	-	13	TGTGCCAGCAGTGGCGGGACAGTCCTCGAGCAGTACTTC	CASSGGTVLEQYF
TRBJ2-7	TRBV7-8	-	TRBD1	19	TGTGCCAGCAGCTTAAATCCTGCCCGGGACAGGGCAGATAGCTACGAGCAGTACTTC	CASSLNPARDRADSYEQYF
TRBJ2-5	TRBV30	-	-	15	TGTGCCTGGGGGTGGGGCGGCGGGGTCCAAGAGACCCAGTACTTC	CAWGWGGGVQETQYF
TRBJ1-2	TRBV28	-	-	11	TGTGCCAGCAGTTTCGTCTATGGCTACACCTTC	CASSFVYGYTF
TRBJ1-1	TRBV9	-	-	14	TGTGCCAGCAGCCCCACTATAGGGGTCACTGAAGCTTTCTTT	CASSPTIGVTEAFF
TRBJ1-5	TRBV4-1	-	TRBD1	18	TGCGCCAGCAGCCAAATAGGGACAGGCATTTATAGCAATCAGCCCCAGCATTTT	CASSQIGTGIYSNQPQHF
TRBJ2-1	TRBV2	-	TRBD2	14	TGTGCCAGCAACGTGGACGGGACTATCAATGAGCAGTTCTTC	CASNVDGTINEQFF
TRBJ2-7	TRBV30	-	-	12	TGTGCCGGGGGGGCACAGGCCTACGAGCAGTACTTC	CAGGAQAYEQYF
TRBJ2-3	TRBV5-1	-	TRBD2	14	TGCGCCAGCCGACTAGCGGGGTACAGTGATACGCAGTATTTT	CASRLAGYSDTQYF
TRBJ1-2	TRBV29-1	few	-	12	TGCAGCGTTGAAACAGTTAACTATGGCTACACCTTC	CSVETVNYGYTF
TRBJ1-5	TRBV7-2	-	-	15	TGTGCCAGCAGCTTAGTCGCGGGGTATGATCAGCCCCAGCATTTT	CASSLVAGYDQPQHF
TRBJ2-2	TRBV6-4	-	-	16	TGTGCCAGCAGTGACTCGCAGGGAAAAGACACCGGGGAGCTGTTTTTT	CASSDSQGKDTGELFF
TRBJ2-2	TRBV7-9	once	TRBD2	17	TGTGCCAGCAGCCGTCGACTAGCGGGAGGGGTCACCGGGGAGCTGTTTTTT	CASSRRLAGGVTGELFF
TRBJ1-2	TRBV7-9	-	TRBD1	15	TGTGCCAGCACTTTGTGGACAGGGCCTAACTATGGCTACACCTTC	CASTLWTGPNYGYTF
TRBJ2-3	TRBV4-1	-	TRBD2	18	TGCGCCAGCAGCACACACTCCGGGACTAGCCTCCAACAAGATACGCAGTATTTT	CASSTHSGTSLQQDTQYF
TRBJ2-3	TRBV7-8	-	-	13	TGTGCCAGCAGCTTAGATCAAATCGATACGCAGTATTTT	CASSLDQIDTQYF
TRBJ2-1	TRBV30	-	-	14	TGTGCCTGGAGTGATCCTAGCTCCTACAATGAGCAGTTCTTC	CAWSDPSSYNEQFF
TRBJ2-7	TRBV13	-	TRBD1	14	TGTGCCAGCAGCTTCAGGACAGGGCCCCTCGAGCAGTACTTC	CASSFRTGPLEQYF
TRBJ1-2	TRBV7-9	-	-	13	TGTGCCAGCAGCACAAGACAGGCCAATGGCTACACCTTC	CASSTRQANGYTF